This TCR beta chain was identified in a study of cytomegalovirus exposure and HLA in healthy donors. PCR employed 60 Vbeta and 13 Jbeta primers. The method was immunoSEQ multiplex PCR; TCRdb's version includes in-frame clones alone and lacks a portion of them. The sample shows a few hundred thousand clones, 70% to 85% of them seen only once. CDR3 length: 16 amino acids. CDR1 and CDR2 (germline): SGHRS, YFSETQ. The V and J ends lost 3 bases and 7 bases respectively, with 20 bases between them. This sequence joins TRBV5-1 and TRBJ2-1; TRBD2 might be the D (6 bases). The sample comprised PBMCs. This TCR was recovered from a girl aged 2 to 10 in good health and CMV-seronegative. The CDR3: CASSWGSGSLRNEQFF. CDR3 DNA: TGCGCCAGCAGCTGGGGTAGCGGATCCCTTCGGAATGAGCAGTTCTTC.